The 16 T cell receptor beta chains in this list originate from one sample, sequenced in a study of tumor-infiltrating lymphocytes in primary liver carcinoma. RNA and DNA were co-extracted from about 19-30 mg of unsorted bulk tissue. Total RNA (approximately 0.5 ug) served as template for TCR beta cDNA synthesis primed by a constant-region primer. The TCR beta library was amplified through three nested multiplex PCR rounds in a modified ARM-PCR procedure. TRBV1-TRBV30 forward primers paired with a C-beta reverse primer were used in the first two PCR rounds, which ran roughly 9 cycles each. TCRdb ran MiXCR on the multiplex PCR reads and lists one entry per CDR3 protein. The data show 45,000 to 55,000 distinct CDR3 sequences, 70% to 75% seen once. The sequenced sample was liver tumor tissue from sampling region 2. Noted subset: tumor region T2, inferior pole. These receptors originate from a man aged 35-49 years with primary liver carcinoma and hepatitis B virus infection.

Details on this clonotype: A single base separates this from a much larger clone, so it may be a read error. The chain carries TRBV11-1 and TRBJ2-7; D unclear. The germline gives CDR1 SGHAT, CDR2 FQDESV (reference sequence). This CDR3 has 13 residues. The CDR3 sequence is CAGGLLGPYGQYF. CDR3 DNA sequence: TGTGCCGGCGGCTTACTCGGACCCTACGGGCAGTACTTC.

The V call is TRBV11-2, the J call TRBJ2-3, with a tentative D call TRBD1 (6 bases). This CDR3 has 14 amino acids. Germline V gene lookup returns CDR1 SGHAT and CDR2 FQNNGV. The V end was cut by 8 bases, the J end by 4 bases, with 16 bases between. The chain's CDR3 is CASGMSRGSDTQYF. For the CDR3, the DNA is TGTGCCAGCGGCATGTCCAGGGGATCAGATACGCAGTATTTT. Variable domain in full (rest from reference TRBV11-2 and TRBJ2-3): EAGVAQSPRYKIIEKRQSVAFWCNPISGHATLYWYQQILGQGPKLLIQFQNNGVVDDSQLPKDRFSAERLKGVDSTLKIQPAKLEDSAVYLCASGMSRGSDTQYFGPGTRLTVL.

This clonotype occurred many times. The J gene is TRBJ2-6, the V gene TRBV21-1; the table's D gene call, TRBD1, was not cross checked with the DNA. TRBV21-1 is tagged as a pseudogene. This CDR3 spans 19 amino acids. CDR3 DNA: TGTGCCAGCAGACCTGAACGGGACAGGAACTTCTCTGGGGCCAACGTCCTGACTTTC. The encoded protein is CASRPERDRNFSGANVLTF.

To note about this clonotype: A much larger clone differs by one base, so this may be a read error. V and J are TRBV19 and TRBJ2-2, with TRBD2 as a possible D gene (6 bases). The CDR3 contains 13 residues. Germline V lookup: CDR1 LNHDA, CDR2 SQIVND (reference sequence). CDR3 loop: CASSILATGELLF. CDR3 DNA: TGTGCCAGTAGTATCCTAGCGACCGGGGAGCTGCTTTTT.

V is TRBV2 and J is TRBJ2-1; D unclear. The germline V gene encodes CDR1 SNHLY and CDR2 FYNNEI. Trimming cost V 11 bases and J 0 bases, with 11 bases left between them. The CDR3 length is 13 residues. CDR3 loop: CAGLVSSYNEQFF. The CDR3 bases are TGTGCCGGTCTAGTCAGCTCCTACAATGAGCAGTTCTTC. Combining the CDR3 with reference TRBV2 and TRBJ2-1 gives the whole variable domain EPEVTQTPSHQVTQMGQEVILRCVPISNHLYFYWYRQILGQKVEFLVSFYNNEISEKSEIFDDQFSVERPDGSNFTLKIRSTKLEDSAMYFCAGLVSSYNEQFFGPGTRLTVL.

The chain links TRBV4-1 to TRBJ1-5; TRBD1 aligns across 9 bases. Germline V CDR1 and CDR2: MGHRA, YSYEKL. V lost 4 bases, J lost 4 bases, and 8 bases stayed unmatched. The CDR3 is made up of 16 amino acids. This CDR3 reads CASSPGQGMVNQPQHF. CDR3 DNA sequence: TGCGCCAGCAGCCCTGGACAGGGGATGGTGAATCAGCCCCAGCATTTT.

This clonotype qualifies as medium-sized (0.01 to 0.1%). The chain links TRBV2 to TRBJ1-6; D unresolved. Germline V gene data show CDR1 as SNHLY and CDR2 as FYNNEI. The CDR3 loop spans 13 amino acids. Trimming removed 8 bases from V and 7 bases from J, with 12 bases in between. The CDR3 region is CASEETPNSPLHF. The CDR3 DNA reads TGTGCCAGCGAGGAAACCCCCAATTCACCCCTCCACTTT. Using reference TRBV2 and TRBJ1-6 for the parts outside the CDR3, the full variable domain is EPEVTQTPSHQVTQMGQEVILRCVPISNHLYFYWYRQILGQKVEFLVSFYNNEISEKSEIFDDQFSVERPDGSNFTLKIRSTKLEDSAMYFCASEETPNSPLHFGNGTRLTVT.

As to this clonotype: Being one base from a much bigger clone, this may be a read error. The chain uses TRBV12-3 or TRBV12-4 and TRBJ2-1; 12 bases line up with TRBD2. The CDR3 is made up of 15 amino acids. CDR3 in amino acids: CAGRRRGTSGNEQFF. Here the CDR3 DNA reads TGTGCCGGCAGGCGTCGAGGGACTAGCGGGAATGAGCAGTTCTTC.

The table lists this clonotype with a few counts. Relative to the germline gene, one junction end is altered; a read error may explain this. The chain carries TRBV18 and TRBJ2-1; D is uncertain. The CDR3 totals 11 residues. Per germline, CDR1 KGHSH and CDR2 LQKENI. The CDR3 is CASSLNNEEFF. The CDR3 coding sequence is TGTGCCAGCTCACTAAACAATGAGGAGTTCTTC.

Details on this clonotype: A read error may produce the germline difference seen at one junction end. This rearrangement joins TRBV11-1 to TRBJ2-1; 14 bases fit TRBD2. The CDR3 spans 17 residues. Germline lookup yields CDR1 SGHAT and CDR2 FQDESV (reference sequence). The CDR3 nucleotides read TGTACCAGCAGCCCGGGACTAGCGGGAGAAGTTGACAATGAGCAGCTCTTC. Its protein product is CTSSPGLAGEVDNEQLF. Full variable domain (missing parts from reference TRBV11-1 and TRBJ2-1): EAEVAQSPRYKITEKSQAVAFWCDPISGHATLYWYRQILGQGPELLVQFQDESVVDDSQLPKDRFSAERLKGVDSTLKIQPAELGDSAMYLCTSSPGLAGEVDNEQLFGPGTRLTVL.

This clonotype showed up just once. This may be a read error: a much more frequent sequence differs by one nucleotide. No conserved phenylalanine or tryptophan ends this CDR3, so it is likely a read error. The rearrangement joins TRBV28 to TRBJ2-3; D unresolved. The length of the CDR3 is 13 residues. V lost 3 bases to trimming and J lost 2 bases, with 6 bases between them. In germline, CDR1 is MDHEN, CDR2 SYDVKM. This CDR3 is CASSLMNTDTQYC. The CDR3 bases are TGTGCCAGCAGTTTGATGAACACAGATACGCAGTATTGT.

This clonotype was found once. A much more abundant neighbour one base away suggests this may be a read error. The chain is built from TRBV7-9 and TRBJ2-6; TRBD1 agrees at 7 bases. CDR3 length equals 17 residues. Germline V gene sequence: CDR1 SEHNR, CDR2 FQNEAQ (reference sequence). As DNA, the CDR3 is TGTGACAGCAGCTCCGGGACAGTCCCCTCTGGGGCCAACGTCCTGACTTTC. It codes for CDSSSGTVPSGANVLTF.

This sequence joins TRBV5-1 and TRBJ2-1, with a possible D match to TRBD1 (5 bases). V lost 4 bases and J 8 bases, leaving 19 bases between the germline ends. The germline V gene has CDR1 SGHRS and CDR2 YFSETQ. There are 15 residues in the CDR3. CDR3 sequence reads: CASSPSGAVNDEQFF. The DNA of the CDR3 is TGCGCCAGCAGCCCCTCTGGGGCAGTAAACGATGAGCAGTTCTTC.

This clonotype was seen many times. The chain is built from TRBV28 and TRBJ1-5, with 7 bases that match TRBD1. Germline CDR1 reads MDHEN; CDR2 reads SYDVKM. Trimming removed 2 bases from V and 6 bases from J; junction bases left unmatched: 4. This CDR3 comprises 14 residues. In nucleotides, the CDR3 is TGTGCCAGCAGTTTAAGACAGGGAGGTCAGCCCCAGCATTTT. Its translation is CASSLRQGGQPQHF. The full variable domain, in which reference TRBV28 and TRBJ1-5 provide the parts outside the CDR3, is DVKVTQSSRYLVKRTGEKVFLECVQDMDHENMFWYRQDPGLGLRLIYFSYDVKMKEKGDIPEGYSVSREKKERFSLILESASTNQTSMYLCASSLRQGGQPQHFGDGTRLSIL.

This clonotype is classed as medium-sized. V and J are TRBV10-3 and TRBJ2-3, with D uncertain. Looked up from germline, CDR1 is ENHRY and CDR2 is SYGVKD. Trimming removed 3 bases from V and 5 bases from J, with 3 bases in between. The CDR3 contains 11 residues. Here the CDR3 DNA reads TGTGCCATCAGTGATCAAGATACGCAGTATTTT. It yields the protein CAISDQDTQYF.

The sample holds a few counts of this clonotype. This CDR3 is missing its conserved last phenylalanine or tryptophan, likely due to a read error. This rearrangement joins TRBV11-2 to TRBJ2-1, with unresolved D. V lost 3 bases and J 12 bases, leaving 15 bases between the germline ends. The CDR3 spans 13 residues. Germline lookup yields CDR1 SGHAT and CDR2 FQNNGV. The CDR3 region is CASSLNDAYGQFL. CDR3 nucleotides: TGTGCCAGCAGCTTGAATGATGCCTATGGGCAGTTCCTC.